This record concerns one T cell receptor (beta chain) sequence. Its antigen is not known. The CDR3 length is 18 residues. Germline trimming cut 6 bases from V and 7 bases from J; bases unmatched to any gene: 18. The data stem from a study of identical twins. Findings and caveats of the study: Models underestimated TCR alpha sharing (out-of-frame) in monozygotic twins. Some out-of-frame alpha sequences were shared by twins, and these showed excess low generation probability.

Through template switching, a universal primer site was introduced, and the cDNA contained unique molecular identifiers. From the 5' RACE reads, TCRdb called clonotypes with MiXCR, one entry per CDR3 protein. Among 1.5 million to 2 million distinct CDR3 sequences listed, less than 35% were seen once. The sequence was collected from a newborn girl in good health. The V gene is TRBV23-1, the J gene TRBJ1-6, with 7 positions matching TRBD1. TRBV23-1 carries the ORF label, with uncertain function. Sequenced material: cord blood. For the CDR3, the DNA is TGCGCCAGCAGCCAGCTCGACAGGGTTGCGCAATTCAATTCACCCCTCCACTTT. Its translation: CASSQLDRVAQFNSPLHF.